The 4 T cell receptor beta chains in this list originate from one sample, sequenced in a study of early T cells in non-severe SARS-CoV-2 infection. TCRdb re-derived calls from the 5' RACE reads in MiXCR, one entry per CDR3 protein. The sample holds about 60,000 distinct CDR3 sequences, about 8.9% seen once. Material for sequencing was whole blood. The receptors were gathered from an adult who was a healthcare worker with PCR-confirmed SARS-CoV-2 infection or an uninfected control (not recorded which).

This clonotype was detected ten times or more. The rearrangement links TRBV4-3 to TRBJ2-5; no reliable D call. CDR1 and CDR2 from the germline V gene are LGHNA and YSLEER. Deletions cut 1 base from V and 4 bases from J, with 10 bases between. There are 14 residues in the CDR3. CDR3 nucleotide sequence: TGCGCCAGCAGCCAAGTGGGGATTCCAGAGACCCAGTACTTC. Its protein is CASSQVGIPETQYF.

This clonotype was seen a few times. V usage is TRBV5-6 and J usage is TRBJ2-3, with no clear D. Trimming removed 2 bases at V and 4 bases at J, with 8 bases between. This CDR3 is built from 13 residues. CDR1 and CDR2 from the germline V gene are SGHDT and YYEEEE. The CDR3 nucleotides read TGTGCCAGCAGCTTCTCCGGACCAGATACGCAGTATTTT. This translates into CASSFSGPDTQYF. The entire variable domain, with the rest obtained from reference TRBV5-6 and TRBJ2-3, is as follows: DAGVTQSPTHLIKTRGQQVTLRCSPKSGHDTVSWYQQALGQGPQFIFQYYEEEERQRGNFPDRFSGHQFPNYSSELNVNALLLGDSALYLCASSFSGPDTQYFGPGTRLTVL.

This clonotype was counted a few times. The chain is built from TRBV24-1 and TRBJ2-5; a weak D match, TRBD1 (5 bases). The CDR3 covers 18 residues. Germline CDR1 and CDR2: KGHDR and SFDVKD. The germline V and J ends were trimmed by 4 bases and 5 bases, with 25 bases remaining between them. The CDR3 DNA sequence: TGTGCCACCAGTGAACCTGTGACAGAGATCAAGGATAGGGAGACCCAGTACTTC. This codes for CATSEPVTEIKDRETQYF.

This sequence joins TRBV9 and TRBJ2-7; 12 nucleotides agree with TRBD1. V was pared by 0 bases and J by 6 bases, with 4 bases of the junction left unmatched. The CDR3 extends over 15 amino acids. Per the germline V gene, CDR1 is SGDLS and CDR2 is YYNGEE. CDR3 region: CASSVAPGQGAEQYF. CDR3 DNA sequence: TGTGCCAGCAGCGTAGCCCCGGGACAGGGGGCCGAGCAGTACTTC.